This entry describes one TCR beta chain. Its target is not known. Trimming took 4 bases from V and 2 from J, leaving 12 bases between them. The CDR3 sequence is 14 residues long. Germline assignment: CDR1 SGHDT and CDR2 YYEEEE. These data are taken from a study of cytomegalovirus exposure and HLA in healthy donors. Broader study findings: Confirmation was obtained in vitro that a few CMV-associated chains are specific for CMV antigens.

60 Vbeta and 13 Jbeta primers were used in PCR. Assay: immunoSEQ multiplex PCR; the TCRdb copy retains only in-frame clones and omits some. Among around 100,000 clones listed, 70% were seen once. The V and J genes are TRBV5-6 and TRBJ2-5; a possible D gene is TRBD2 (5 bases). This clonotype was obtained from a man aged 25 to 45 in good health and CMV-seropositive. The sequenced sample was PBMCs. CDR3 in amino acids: CASSGAGAQETQYF. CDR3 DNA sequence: TGTGCCAGCAGCGGCGCGGGTGCGCAAGAGACCCAGTACTTC.